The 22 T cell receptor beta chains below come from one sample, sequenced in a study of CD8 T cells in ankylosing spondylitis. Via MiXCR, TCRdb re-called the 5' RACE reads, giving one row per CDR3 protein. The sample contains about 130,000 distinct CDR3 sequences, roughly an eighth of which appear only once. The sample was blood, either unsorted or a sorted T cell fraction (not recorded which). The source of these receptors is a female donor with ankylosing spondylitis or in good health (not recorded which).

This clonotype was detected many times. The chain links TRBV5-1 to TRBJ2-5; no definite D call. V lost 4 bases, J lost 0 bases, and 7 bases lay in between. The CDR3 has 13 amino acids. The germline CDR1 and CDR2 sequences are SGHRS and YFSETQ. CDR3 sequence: CASSPPNQETQYF. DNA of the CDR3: TGCGCCAGCAGCCCCCCCAACCAAGAGACCCAGTACTTC.

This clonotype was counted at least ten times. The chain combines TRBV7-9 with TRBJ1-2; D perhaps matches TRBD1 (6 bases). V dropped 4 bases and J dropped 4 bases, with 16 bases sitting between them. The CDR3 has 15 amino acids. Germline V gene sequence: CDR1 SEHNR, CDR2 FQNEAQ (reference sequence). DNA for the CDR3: TGTGCCAGCAGCTCCATCTTGACAGGATTCTATGGCTACACCTTC. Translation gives CASSSILTGFYGYTF. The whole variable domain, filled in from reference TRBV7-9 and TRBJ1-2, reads DTGVSQNPRHKITKRGQNVTFRCDPISEHNRLYWYRQTLGQGPEFLTYFQNEAQLEKSRLLSDRFSAERPKGSFSTLEIQRTEQGDSAMYLCASSSILTGFYGYTFGSGTRLTVV.

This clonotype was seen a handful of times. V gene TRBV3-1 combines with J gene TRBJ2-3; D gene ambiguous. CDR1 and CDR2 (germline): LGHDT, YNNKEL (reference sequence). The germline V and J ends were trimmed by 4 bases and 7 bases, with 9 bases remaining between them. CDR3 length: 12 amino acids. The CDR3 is CASSPHLNTQYF. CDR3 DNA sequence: TGTGCCAGCAGCCCACACCTTAATACGCAGTATTTT.

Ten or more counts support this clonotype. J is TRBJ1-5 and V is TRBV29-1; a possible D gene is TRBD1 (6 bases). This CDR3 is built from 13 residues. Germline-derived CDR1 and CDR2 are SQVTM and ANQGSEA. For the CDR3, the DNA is TGCAGTGCCGCGGAGGGGGGGAGCCAGCCCCAGCATTTT. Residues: CSAAEGGSQPQHF.

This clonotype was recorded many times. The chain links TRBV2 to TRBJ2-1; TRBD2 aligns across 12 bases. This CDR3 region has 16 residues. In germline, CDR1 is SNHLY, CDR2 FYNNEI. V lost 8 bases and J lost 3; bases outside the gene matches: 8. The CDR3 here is CASFGGGLAGYNEQFF. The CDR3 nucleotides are TGTGCCAGCTTCGGGGGGGGACTAGCGGGCTACAATGAGCAGTTCTTC.

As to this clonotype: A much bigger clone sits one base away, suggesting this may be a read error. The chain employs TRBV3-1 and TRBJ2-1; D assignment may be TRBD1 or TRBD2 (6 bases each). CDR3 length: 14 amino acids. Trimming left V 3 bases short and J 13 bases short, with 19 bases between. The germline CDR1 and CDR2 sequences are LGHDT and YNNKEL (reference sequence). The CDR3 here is CASSHLTSGTRQFF. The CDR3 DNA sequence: TGTGCCAGCAGCCACCTGACTAGTGGGACACGACAGTTCTTC.

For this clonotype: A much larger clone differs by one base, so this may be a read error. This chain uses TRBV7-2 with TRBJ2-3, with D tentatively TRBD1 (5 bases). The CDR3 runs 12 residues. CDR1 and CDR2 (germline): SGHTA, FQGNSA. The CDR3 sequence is CASSLTTGTQYF. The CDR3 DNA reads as TGTGCCAGCAGCTTAACAACAGGTACGCAGTATTTT.

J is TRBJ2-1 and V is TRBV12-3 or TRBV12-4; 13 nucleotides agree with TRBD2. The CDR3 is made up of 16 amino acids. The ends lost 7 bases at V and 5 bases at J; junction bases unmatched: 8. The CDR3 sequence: CASTSFGTSGNNEQFF. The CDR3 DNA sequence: TGTGCCAGCACCTCTTTTGGGACTAGCGGGAACAATGAGCAGTTCTTC.

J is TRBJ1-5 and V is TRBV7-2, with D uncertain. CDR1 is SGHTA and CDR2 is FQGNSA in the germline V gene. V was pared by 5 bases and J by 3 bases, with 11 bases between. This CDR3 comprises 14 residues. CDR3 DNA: TGTGCCAGCAGCCCTACTATGCCCAATCAGCCCCAGCATTTT. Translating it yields CASSPTMPNQPQHF.

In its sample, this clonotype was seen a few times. CDR3 residues: CASSEELGWDSHNEQFF. In nucleotides, the CDR3 is TGTGCCAGCAGCGAAGAGCTGGGTTGGGACTCTCACAATGAGCAGTTCTTC. The genes are TRBV11-3 and TRBJ2-1; possibly TRBD2 for D (6 bases). V lost 5 bases and J 5 bases, leaving 22 bases between the germline ends. This CDR3 has 17 residues. The germline CDR1 and CDR2 sequences are SGHNT and YENEEA.

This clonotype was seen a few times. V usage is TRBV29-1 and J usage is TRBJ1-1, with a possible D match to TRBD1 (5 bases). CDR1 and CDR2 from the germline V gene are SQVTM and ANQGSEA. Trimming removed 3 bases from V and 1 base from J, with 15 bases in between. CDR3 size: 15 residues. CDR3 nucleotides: TGCAGCGTTGATGGGGTTCGGGGGACGAACACTGAAGCTTTCTTT. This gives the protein CSVDGVRGTNTEAFF. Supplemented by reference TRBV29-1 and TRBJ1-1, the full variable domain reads SAVISQKPSRDICQRGTSLTIQCQVDSQVTMMFWYRQQPGQSLTLIATANQGSEATYESGFVIDKFPISRPNLTFSTLTVSNMSPEDSSIYLCSVDGVRGTNTEAFFGQGTRLTVV.

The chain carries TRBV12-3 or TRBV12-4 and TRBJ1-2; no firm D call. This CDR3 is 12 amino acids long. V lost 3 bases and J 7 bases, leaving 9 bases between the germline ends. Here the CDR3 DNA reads TGTGCCAGCAGTTTGAGAGGAGGTGGCTACACCTTC. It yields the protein CASSLRGGGYTF.

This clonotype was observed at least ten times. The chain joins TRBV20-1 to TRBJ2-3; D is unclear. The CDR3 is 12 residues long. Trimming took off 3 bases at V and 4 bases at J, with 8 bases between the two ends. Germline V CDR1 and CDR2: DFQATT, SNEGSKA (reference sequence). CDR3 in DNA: TGCAGTGCTAGTACGGCGGCAGATACGCAGTATTTT. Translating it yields CSASTAADTQYF.

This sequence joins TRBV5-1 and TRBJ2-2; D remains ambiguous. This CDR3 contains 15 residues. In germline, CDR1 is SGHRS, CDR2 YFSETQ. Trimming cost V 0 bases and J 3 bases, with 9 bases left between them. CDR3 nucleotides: TGCGCCAGCAGCTTGGGAGGCGGAGACACCGGGGAGCTGTTTTTT. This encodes CASSLGGGDTGELFF.

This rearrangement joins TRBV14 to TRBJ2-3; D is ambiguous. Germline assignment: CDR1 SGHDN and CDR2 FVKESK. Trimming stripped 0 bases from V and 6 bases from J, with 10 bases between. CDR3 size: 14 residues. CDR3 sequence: CASSQDTLMDTQYF. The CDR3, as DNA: TGTGCCAGCAGCCAAGATACTTTAATGGATACGCAGTATTTT.

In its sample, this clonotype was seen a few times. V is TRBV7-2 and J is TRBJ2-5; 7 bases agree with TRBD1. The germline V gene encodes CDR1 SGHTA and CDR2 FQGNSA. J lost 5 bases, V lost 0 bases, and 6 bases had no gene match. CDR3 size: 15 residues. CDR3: CASSLAGTVGETQYF. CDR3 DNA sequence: TGTGCCAGCAGCTTAGCTGGGACAGTCGGTGAGACCCAGTACTTC.

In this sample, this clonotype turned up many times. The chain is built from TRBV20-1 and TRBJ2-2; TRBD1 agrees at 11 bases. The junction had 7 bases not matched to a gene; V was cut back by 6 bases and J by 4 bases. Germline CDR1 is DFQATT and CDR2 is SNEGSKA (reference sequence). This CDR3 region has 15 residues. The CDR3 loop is CSAHTGTGGTGELFF. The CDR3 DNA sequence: TGCAGTGCGCATACCGGGACAGGGGGCACCGGGGAGCTGTTTTTT.

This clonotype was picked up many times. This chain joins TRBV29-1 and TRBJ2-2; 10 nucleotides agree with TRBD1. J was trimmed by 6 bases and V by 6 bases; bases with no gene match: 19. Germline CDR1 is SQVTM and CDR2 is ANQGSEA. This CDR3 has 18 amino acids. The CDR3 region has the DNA TGCAGCGTCGCTCGCGGGACAGGGGATTGGGAGATCGCCGGGGAGCTGTTTTTT. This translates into CSVARGTGDWEIAGELFF.

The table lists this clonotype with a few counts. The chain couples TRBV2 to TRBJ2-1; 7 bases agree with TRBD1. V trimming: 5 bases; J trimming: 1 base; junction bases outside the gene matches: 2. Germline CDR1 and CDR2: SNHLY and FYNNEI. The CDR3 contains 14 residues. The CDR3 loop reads CASSKTGSYNEQFF. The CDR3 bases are TGTGCCAGCAGTAAGACAGGGTCCTACAATGAGCAGTTCTTC. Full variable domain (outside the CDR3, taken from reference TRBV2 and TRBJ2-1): EPEVTQTPSHQVTQMGQEVILRCVPISNHLYFYWYRQILGQKVEFLVSFYNNEISEKSEIFDDQFSVERPDGSNFTLKIRSTKLEDSAMYFCASSKTGSYNEQFFGPGTRLTVL.

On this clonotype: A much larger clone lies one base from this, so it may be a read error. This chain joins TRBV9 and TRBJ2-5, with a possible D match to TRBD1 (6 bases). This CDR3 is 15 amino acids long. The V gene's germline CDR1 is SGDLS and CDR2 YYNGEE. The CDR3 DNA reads TGTGCCGGCAGCGTTACAGGGCGCGGCGGGGAGACCCAGTACTTC. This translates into CAGSVTGRGGETQYF.

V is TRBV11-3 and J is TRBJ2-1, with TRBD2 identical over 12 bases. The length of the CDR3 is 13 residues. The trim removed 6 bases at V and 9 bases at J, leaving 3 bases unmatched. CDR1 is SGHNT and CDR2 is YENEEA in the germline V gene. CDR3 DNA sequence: TGTGCCAGCAGGGCTAGCGGGAGGGGTGAGCAGTTCTTC. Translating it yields CASRASGRGEQFF. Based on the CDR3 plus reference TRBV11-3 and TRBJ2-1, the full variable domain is EAGVVQSPRYKIIEKKQPVAFWCNPISGHNTLYWYLQNLGQGPELLIRYENEEAVDDSQLPKDRFSAERLKGVDSTLKIQPAELGDSAVYLCASRASGRGEQFFGPGTRLTVL.

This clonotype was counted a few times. CDR3: CASSDRGSGNQPQHF. In nucleotides, the CDR3 is TGTGCCAGTAGTGACAGGGGGAGCGGCAATCAGCCCCAGCATTTT. The chain has TRBV19 and TRBJ1-5, with 9 bases lining up with TRBD1. Looked up from germline, CDR1 is LNHDA and CDR2 is SQIVND (reference sequence). The CDR3 runs 15 residues. The V gene end was trimmed by 5 bases and the J gene end by 2 bases; junction bases not matched to a gene: 4. The full variable domain, rest sourced from reference TRBV19 and TRBJ1-5, is DGGITQSPKYLFRKEGQNVTLSCEQNLNHDAMYWYRQDPGQGLRLIYYSQIVNDFQKGDIAEGYSVSREKKESFPLTVTSAQKNPTAFYLCASSDRGSGNQPQHFGDGTRLSIL.